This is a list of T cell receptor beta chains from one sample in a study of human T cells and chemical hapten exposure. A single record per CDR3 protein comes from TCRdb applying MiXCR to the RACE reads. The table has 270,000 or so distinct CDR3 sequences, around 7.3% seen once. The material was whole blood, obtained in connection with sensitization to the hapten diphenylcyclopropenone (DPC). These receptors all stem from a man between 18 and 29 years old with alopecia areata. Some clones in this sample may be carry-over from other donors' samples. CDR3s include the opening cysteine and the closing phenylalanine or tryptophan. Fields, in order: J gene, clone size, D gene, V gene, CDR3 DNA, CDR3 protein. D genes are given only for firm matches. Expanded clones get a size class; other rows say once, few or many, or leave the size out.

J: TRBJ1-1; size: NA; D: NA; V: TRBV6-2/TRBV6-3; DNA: TGTGCCGTCCACGAGGGATTCACTGAAGCTTTCTTT; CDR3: CAVHEGFTEAFF
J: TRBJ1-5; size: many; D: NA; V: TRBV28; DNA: TGTGCCAGCACCGTGAGGGGGTCTCGGCATTTT; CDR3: CASTVRGSRHF
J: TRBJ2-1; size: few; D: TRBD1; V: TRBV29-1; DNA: TGCAGCGTTGGTCCCGGGACAGGGGGCTTAGATGAGCAGTTCTTC; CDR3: CSVGPGTGGLDEQFF
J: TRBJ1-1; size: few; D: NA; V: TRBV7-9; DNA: TGTGCCACACTAGAGGACGGCTACACTGAAGCTTTCTTT; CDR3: CATLEDGYTEAFF
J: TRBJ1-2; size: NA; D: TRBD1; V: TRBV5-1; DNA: TGCGCCAGCAGCCTGGGGGTGTCGGACAGGGCCGGCTATGGCTACACCTTC; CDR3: CASSLGVSDRAGYGYTF
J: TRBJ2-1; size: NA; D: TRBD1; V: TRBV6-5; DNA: TGTGCCAGCAGTGAGACAGGGGGCAACCACAATGAGCAGTTCTTC; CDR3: CASSETGGNHNEQFF
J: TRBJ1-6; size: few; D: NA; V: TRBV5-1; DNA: TGCGCCAGCAGCCCGGGGGACGGTAATTCACCCCTCCACTTT; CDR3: CASSPGDGNSPLHF
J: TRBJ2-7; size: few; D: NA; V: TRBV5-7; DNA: TGTGCCAGCAGCTGGGCCGACAGCTACGAGCAGTACTTC; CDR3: CASSWADSYEQYF
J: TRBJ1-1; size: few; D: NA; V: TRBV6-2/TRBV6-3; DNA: TGTGCCAGCAGTTGGCCAGCCACTGAAGCTTTCTTT; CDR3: CASSWPATEAFF
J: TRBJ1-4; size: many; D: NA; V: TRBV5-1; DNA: TGCGCCAGCAGCTTGGAATCCCCGGCAACTAATGAAAAACTGTTTTTT; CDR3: CASSLESPATNEKLFF
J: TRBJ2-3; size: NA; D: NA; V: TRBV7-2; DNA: TGTGCCAGCAGCTTAGCGATGGGGGCCCTCACAGATACGCAGTATTTT; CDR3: CASSLAMGALTDTQYF
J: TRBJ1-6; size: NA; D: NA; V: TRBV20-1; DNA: TGCAGTGCTCGGACCCAGAGCTCCTATAATTCACCCCTCCACTTT; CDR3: CSARTQSSYNSPLHF
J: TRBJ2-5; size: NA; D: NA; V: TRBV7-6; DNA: TGTGCCAGCAGCTTAGCTACCGGGGTCAGGGAGACCCAGTACTTC; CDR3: CASSLATGVRETQYF
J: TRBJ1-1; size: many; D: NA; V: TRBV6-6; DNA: TGTGCCAGCAGTTACTCGGTCCACAACACTGAAGCTTTCTTT; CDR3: CASSYSVHNTEAFF